Given below is one TCR beta chain in context. Sequencing used immunoSEQ multiplex PCR; TCRdb keeps in-frame clones, though not all of them. The data hold about 85,000 clones, with just under 95% observed a single time. The junction had 19 bases not matched to a gene; V was cut back by 8 bases and J by 5 bases. This CDR3 is 17 amino acids long. Germline V lookup: CDR1 LNHDA, CDR2 SQIVND (reference sequence). This specimen comes from a study of technical replicates of blood from several donors. V gene TRBV19 combines with J gene TRBJ1-2, with 8 bases fitting TRBD1. This sequence originates from a human donor in good health. The source material was T cells isolated from PBMCs. The CDR3 DNA reads as TGTGCCAGTTCTATTCCCGGACAGGGAATGTTAGGGTATGGCTACACCTTC. It specifies CASSIPGQGMLGYGYTF.